Sequencing of this T cell receptor beta chain was carried out in a study of blood T cells in healthy people across ages. This clonotype showed up many times. The study drew donors from healthy Caucasian individuals in Russia aged about 6 to 95. PCR was performed a second time for 7 to 11 cycles using a sample-barcoded 5' primer and a J-beta primer mix. The authors tagged each cDNA molecule using a template-switch adaptor with 12 random nucleotides. Every sample produced at least 2.5 million CDR3-containing paired-end reads. TCRdb recomputed calls from the 5' RACE reads with MiXCR, one row per CDR3 protein. The table shows 780,000 or so distinct CDR3 sequences, with roughly 25% occurring only once. In addition, the sample was reused for a study of T cells of mothers and their children. This second report adds: The output of TCR recombination is shaped by thymic selection similarly in related and unrelated pairs.

Input material: blood. This clonotype was obtained from a boy aged 5 to 17 in good health.

The CDR3 DNA follows: TGTGCCAGCAGGCAAACTCCAGGGCGGGAGGTCTACAATGAGCAGTTCTTC. Amino acids: CASRQTPGREVYNEQFF. The V call is TRBV3-1, the J call TRBJ2-1; TRBD2 matches at 8 bases. Germline CDR1 is LGHDT and CDR2 is YNNKEL (reference sequence). V lost 6 bases and J lost 3; bases outside the gene matches: 13. This CDR3 is built from 17 residues.